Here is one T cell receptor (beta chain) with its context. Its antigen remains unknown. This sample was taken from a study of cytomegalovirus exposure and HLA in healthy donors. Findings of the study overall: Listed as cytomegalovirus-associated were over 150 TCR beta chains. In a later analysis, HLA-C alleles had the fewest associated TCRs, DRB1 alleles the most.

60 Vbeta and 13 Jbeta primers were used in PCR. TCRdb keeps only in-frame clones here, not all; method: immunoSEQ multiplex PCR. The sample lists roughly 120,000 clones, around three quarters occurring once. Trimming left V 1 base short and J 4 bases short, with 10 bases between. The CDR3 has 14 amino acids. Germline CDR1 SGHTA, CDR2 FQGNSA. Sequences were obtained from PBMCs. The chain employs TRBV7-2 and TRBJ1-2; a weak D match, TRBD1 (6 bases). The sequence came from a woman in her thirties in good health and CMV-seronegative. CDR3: CASSLGQGSYGYTF. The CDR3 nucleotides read TGTGCCAGCAGCTTAGGCCAGGGGTCCTATGGCTACACCTTC. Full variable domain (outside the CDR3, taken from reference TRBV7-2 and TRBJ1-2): GAGVSQSPSNKVTEKGKDVELRCDPISGHTALYWYRQSLGQGLEFLIYFQGNSAPDKSGLPSDRFSAERTGGSVSTLTIQRTQQEDSAVYLCASSLGQGSYGYTFGSGTRLTVV.